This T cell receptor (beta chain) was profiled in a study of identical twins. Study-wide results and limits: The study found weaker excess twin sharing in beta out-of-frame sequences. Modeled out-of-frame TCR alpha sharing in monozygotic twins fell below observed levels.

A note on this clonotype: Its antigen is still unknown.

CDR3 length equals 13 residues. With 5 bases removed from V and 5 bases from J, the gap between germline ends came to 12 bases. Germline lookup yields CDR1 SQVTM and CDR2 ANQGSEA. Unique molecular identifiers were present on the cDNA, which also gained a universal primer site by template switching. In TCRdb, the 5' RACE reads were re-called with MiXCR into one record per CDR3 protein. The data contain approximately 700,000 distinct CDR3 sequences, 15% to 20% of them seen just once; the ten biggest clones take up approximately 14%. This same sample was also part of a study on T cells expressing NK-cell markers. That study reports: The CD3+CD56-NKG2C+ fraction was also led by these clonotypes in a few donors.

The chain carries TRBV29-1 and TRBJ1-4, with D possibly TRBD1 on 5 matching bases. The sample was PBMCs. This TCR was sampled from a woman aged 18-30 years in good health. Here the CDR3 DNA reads TGCAGCGTTCGGGGCAGATTCAATGAAAAACTGTTTTTT. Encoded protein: CSVRGRFNEKLFF.